One T cell receptor (beta chain) is described in this entry. The data originate from a study of T cell changes during pregnancy in multiple sclerosis. TCRdb's copy holds only in-frame clones and misses some; the assay was immunoSEQ multiplex PCR. This sample has about 70,000 clones, with around nine tenths found just once. This sequence was found in a female donor with multiple sclerosis, enrolled in a pregnancy study. Sequencing was performed on CD4+ T cells from peripheral blood mononuclear cells, taken after pregnancy.

CDR3 sequence: CASSPGGVTGELFF. The CDR3 DNA reads TGTGCCAGCAGCCCGGGGGGGGTCACCGGGGAGCTGTTTTTT. This chain connects TRBV7-3 to TRBJ2-2; 8 positions match TRBD2. The CDR3 covers 14 residues. Germline CDR1 and CDR2: SGHTA and FQGTGA. V trimming: 5 bases; J trimming: 4 bases; junction bases outside the gene matches: 3.